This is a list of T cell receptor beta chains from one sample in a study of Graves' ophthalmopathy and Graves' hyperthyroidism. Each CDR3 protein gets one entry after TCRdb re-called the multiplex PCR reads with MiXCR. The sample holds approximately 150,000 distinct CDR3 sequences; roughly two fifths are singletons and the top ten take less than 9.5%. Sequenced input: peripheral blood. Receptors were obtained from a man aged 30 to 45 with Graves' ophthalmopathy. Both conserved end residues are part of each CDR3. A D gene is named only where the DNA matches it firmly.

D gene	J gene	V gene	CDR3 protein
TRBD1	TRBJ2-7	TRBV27	CASNPGTGLSSYEQYF
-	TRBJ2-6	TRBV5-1	CASSLDRAGQSGANVLTF
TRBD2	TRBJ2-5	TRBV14	CASSHPSGRETQYF
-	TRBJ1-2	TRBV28	CASSPPGTIYGYTF
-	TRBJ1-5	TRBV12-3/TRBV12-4	CASSLPGNNQPQHF
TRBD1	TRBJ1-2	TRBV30	CAWSPIDRGFSGYTF
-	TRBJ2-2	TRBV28	CASTKTGLANTGELFF
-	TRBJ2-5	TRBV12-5	CASGFVGQEGSQYF
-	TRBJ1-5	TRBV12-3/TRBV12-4	CASTLGGGNQPQHF
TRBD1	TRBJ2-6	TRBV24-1	CATSDSSTGGYGANVLTF
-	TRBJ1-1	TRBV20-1	CSAPTHDTEAFF
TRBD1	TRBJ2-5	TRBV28	CASSRPVFGTGGFRTQYF
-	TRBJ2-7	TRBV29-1	CSVLGRSYEQYF
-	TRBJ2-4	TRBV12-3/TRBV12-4	CASSFTRKNIQYF
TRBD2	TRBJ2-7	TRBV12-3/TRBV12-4	CASSTGGAGYEQYF
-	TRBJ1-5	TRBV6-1	CASSPWGAVSQPQHF
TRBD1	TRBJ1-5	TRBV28	CASSLFPGGKNQPQHF
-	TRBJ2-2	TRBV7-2	CASSRYTRNTGELFF
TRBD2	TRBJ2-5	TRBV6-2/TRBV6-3	CASSPTSAQETQYF
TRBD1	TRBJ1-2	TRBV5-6	CASSRTGDNYGYTF
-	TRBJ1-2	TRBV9	CASSGPPGVGYGYTF
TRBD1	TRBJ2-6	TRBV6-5	CASTGTGSSGANVLTF
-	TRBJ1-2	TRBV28	CASTEMGRSSYGYTF
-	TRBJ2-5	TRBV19	CASSYRPGPRETQYF
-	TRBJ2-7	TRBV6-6	CASSYLGFEQYF
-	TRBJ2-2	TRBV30	CAWTPYAGFGTGELFF
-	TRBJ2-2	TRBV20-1	CSACHGFGELFF
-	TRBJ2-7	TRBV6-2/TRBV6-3	CASSYPASRFTYEQYF
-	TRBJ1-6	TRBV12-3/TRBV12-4	CASSFIGSPLHF
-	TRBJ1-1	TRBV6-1	CASRTLRDTEAFF
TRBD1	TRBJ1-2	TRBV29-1	CSVEGQWDGYTF
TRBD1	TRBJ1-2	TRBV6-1	CASSEQGQDYGYTF
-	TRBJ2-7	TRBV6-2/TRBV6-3	CASRHSGDPAYEQYF
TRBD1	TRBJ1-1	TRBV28	CASWTGTGRNTEAFF
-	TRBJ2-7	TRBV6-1	CASRVRRTIPYEQYF
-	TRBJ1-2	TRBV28	CASSPRPLAYGYTF
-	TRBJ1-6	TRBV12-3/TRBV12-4	CASSRGQPSSYNSPLHF
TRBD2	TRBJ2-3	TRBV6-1	CASSKTSGRPWDTDTQYF
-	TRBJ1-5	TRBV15	CATSRDSGINQPQHF
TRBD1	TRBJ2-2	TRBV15	CATSRGRGHTGELFF
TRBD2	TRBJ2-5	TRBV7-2	CASSPWGGRNQETQYF
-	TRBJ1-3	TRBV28	CASSFLTSAGNTIYF
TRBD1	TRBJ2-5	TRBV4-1	CASSQVWDRGQETQYF
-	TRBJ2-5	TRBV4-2	CASSPRAETQYF
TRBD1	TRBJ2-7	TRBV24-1	CATSDTGTGSPYEQYF
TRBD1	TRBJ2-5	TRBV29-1	CSAITGGAGETQYF
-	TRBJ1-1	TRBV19	CASTQTSSTEAFF